This T cell receptor beta chain comes out of a study of blood T cell repertoires in COVID-19. Study in general: The United States, Italy and Spain were the sources of the acute and convalescent COVID-19 samples.

Original processing notes: Reference gene primer amplification gave estimated nucleated cell counts. TCRdb keeps only in-frame clones here, not all; method: immunoSEQ multiplex PCR. That table supplies the V and J calls and clone size; D and trimming were determined from the DNA. The sample yields roughly 97,000 clones, 70% to 85% seen once. The CDR3 consists of 16 residues. Trimming pared 8 bases from V and 0 bases from J, leaving 19 bases between. Germline V CDR1 and CDR2: MDHEN, SYDVKM. The sequenced sample consisted of peripheral blood. The TCR sequence derives from a man aged 65 to 85 with acute or convalescent COVID-19. This chain joins TRBV28 and TRBJ1-2, with a weak D call TRBD1 (5 bases). As DNA, the CDR3 is TGTGCCAGCCAAGGAACAGGAAGCTCTCCTAACTATGGCTACACCTTC. It encodes CASQGTGSSPNYGYTF.